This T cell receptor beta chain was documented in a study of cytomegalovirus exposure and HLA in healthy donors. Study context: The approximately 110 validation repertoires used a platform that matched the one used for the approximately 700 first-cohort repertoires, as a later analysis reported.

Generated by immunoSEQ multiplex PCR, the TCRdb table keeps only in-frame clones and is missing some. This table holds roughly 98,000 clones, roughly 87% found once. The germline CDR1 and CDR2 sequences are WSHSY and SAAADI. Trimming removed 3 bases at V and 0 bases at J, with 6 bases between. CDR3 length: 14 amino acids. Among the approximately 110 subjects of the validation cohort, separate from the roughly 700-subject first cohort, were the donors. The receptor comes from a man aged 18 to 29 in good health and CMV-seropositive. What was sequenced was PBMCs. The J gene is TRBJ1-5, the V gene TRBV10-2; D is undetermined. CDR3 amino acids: CASSDPSSNQPQHF. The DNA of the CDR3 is TGCGCCAGCAGTGACCCGAGTAGCAATCAGCCCCAGCATTTT.